Listed here are 23 T cell receptor beta chains from one sample, sequenced in a study of human T cells and chemical hapten exposure. TCRdb re-called the RACE reads through MiXCR, storing one row per CDR3 protein. The sample includes some 70,000 distinct CDR3 sequences, 10% of them seen just once. Time point indicated: patch test 2, 6 weeks after DPC sensitization. The treatment here: therapeutic diphenylcyclopropenone sensitization with weekly scalp DPC. The sample in question was whole blood, obtained in connection with sensitization to the hapten diphenylcyclopropenone (DPC). These receptors all stem from a woman in her fifties or sixties with alopecia areata. Some clones in this sample may be carry-over from other donors' samples.

The chain is built from TRBV29-1 and TRBJ1-2, with D uncertain. The CDR3 has 14 residues. V lost 3 bases and J 0 bases, leaving 11 bases between the germline ends. CDR1 is SQVTM and CDR2 is ANQGSEA in the germline V gene. CDR3 in DNA: TGCAGCGTTGACCGCAGGAGAGCTAACTATGGCTACACCTTC. Translated: CSVDRRRANYGYTF.

This clonotype showed up many times. This chain links TRBV23-1 with TRBJ2-2, with D perhaps TRBD1 (6 bases). TRBV23-1 is flagged as an ORF with uncertain function. Trimming shortened V by 0 bases and J by 1 base, and 9 bases separated the two germline ends. The CDR3 sequence is 16 residues long. This chain's CDR3 is CASSQSGTQNTGELFF. In DNA form, the CDR3 reads TGCGCCAGCAGTCAATCGGGGACACAGAACACCGGGGAGCTGTTTTTT.

The rearrangement joins TRBV7-2 to TRBJ2-3; D may match TRBD1 or TRBD2 (6 bases each). CDR1 is SGHTA, CDR2 FQGNSA, per germline. The CDR3 runs 15 residues. With 1 base removed from V and 3 bases from J, the gap between germline ends came to 11 bases. CDR3 in amino acids: CASSLVGGATDTQYF. Here the CDR3 DNA reads TGTGCCAGCAGCTTAGTGGGGGGCGCAACAGATACGCAGTATTTT. The full variable domain, completed using reference TRBV7-2 and TRBJ2-3, is GAGVSQSPSNKVTEKGKDVELRCDPISGHTALYWYRQSLGQGLEFLIYFQGNSAPDKSGLPSDRFSAERTGGSVSTLTIQRTQQEDSAVYLCASSLVGGATDTQYFGPGTRLTVL.

In this sample, this clonotype turned up a few times. V is TRBV19 and J is TRBJ1-5, with D maybe TRBD1 (5 bases). Looked up from germline, CDR1 is LNHDA and CDR2 is SQIVND (reference sequence). This CDR3 contains 12 residues. The ends were cut back, 6 bases at V and 9 bases at J, with 12 bases in the middle. This CDR3 reads CASSVTDRPQHF. The CDR3 region has the DNA TGTGCCAGTAGCGTGACCGACAGGCCCCAGCATTTT.

The chain employs TRBV10-2 and TRBJ2-1; 7 bases align to TRBD2. The CDR3 covers 15 residues. V was clipped by 1 base and J by 4 bases; unmatched bases: 4. From germline, CDR1 is WSHSY and CDR2 SAAADI. The CDR3 region has the DNA TGCGCCAGCAGTGAGTACCCTAGCGGATACAATGAGCAGTTCTTC. This translates into CASSEYPSGYNEQFF.

This clonotype was detected many times. The V and J genes are TRBV6-6 and TRBJ1-4; 7 bases map to TRBD1. The V gene's germline CDR1 is MNHNY and CDR2 SVGAGI (reference sequence). This CDR3 has 15 residues. V shed 0 bases and J 8 bases; nucleotides not matched to a gene: 6. The CDR3, as DNA: TGTGCCAGCAGTTACTCAAGAGGGGGCAGCGAAAAACTGTTTTTT. As protein: CASSYSRGGSEKLFF.

The rearrangement joins TRBV20-1 to TRBJ1-1; D not certain. V lost 4 bases and J lost 0, with 12 bases in between. This CDR3 region has 14 residues. CDR1 and CDR2 from the germline V gene are DFQATT and SNEGSKA (reference sequence). CDR3 in DNA: TGCAGTGCTATGGGTGGCGATCTGAACACTGAAGCTTTCTTT. Translation: CSAMGGDLNTEAFF.

This clonotype was seen ten or more times. The chain employs TRBV20-1 and TRBJ2-1; 7 bases fit TRBD2. Germline CDR1 is DFQATT and CDR2 is SNEGSKA (reference sequence). Germline trimming cut 0 bases from V and 7 bases from J; bases unmatched to any gene: 9. This CDR3 spans 15 amino acids. CDR3 amino acids: CSAREASGSRNEQFF. CDR3 nucleotides: TGCAGTGCTAGAGAGGCTAGCGGAAGTAGGAATGAGCAGTTCTTC.

The chain combines TRBV7-6 with TRBJ2-1, with 10 bases fitting TRBD2. J gave up 3 bases and V 5 bases, and 4 bases lay outside the gene matches. Germline CDR1 SGHVS, CDR2 FNYEAQ. The CDR3 sequence is 15 residues long. The CDR3 loop reads CASSQREGLYNEQFF. For the CDR3, the DNA is TGTGCCAGCAGCCAGCGGGAGGGCCTCTACAATGAGCAGTTCTTC.

Written as DNA, the CDR3 is TGTGCCAGCAGCTCCGGGACAGGCTACACAGATACGCAGTATTTT. Amino acids: CASSSGTGYTDTQYF. The genes are TRBV7-2 and TRBJ2-3; 8 nucleotides line up with TRBD1. CDR1 and CDR2 (germline): SGHTA, FQGNSA. Losses at the gene ends were 4 bases for V and 2 bases for J; bases not matched to a gene: 5. The CDR3 sequence is 15 residues long. Combining the CDR3 with reference TRBV7-2 and TRBJ2-3 gives the whole variable domain GAGVSQSPSNKVTEKGKDVELRCDPISGHTALYWYRQSLGQGLEFLIYFQGNSAPDKSGLPSDRFSAERTGGSVSTLTIQRTQQEDSAVYLCASSSGTGYTDTQYFGPGTRLTVL.

This clonotype was found many times. The chain carries TRBV12-5 and TRBJ2-1; TRBD2 agrees at 9 bases. Germline V CDR1 and CDR2: LGHNT, FRNRAP. V trimming: 1 base; J trimming: 6 bases; junction bases outside the gene matches: 7. The CDR3 is 16 residues long. This chain's CDR3 is CASGLALAGPANEQFF. In DNA form, the CDR3 reads TGTGCTAGTGGTTTGGCCCTAGCGGGACCCGCCAATGAGCAGTTCTTC.

This chain uses TRBV10-3 with TRBJ2-3, with 7 bases matching TRBD1. The CDR3 has 16 residues. Germline CDR1 is ENHRY and CDR2 is SYGVKD. V shed 0 bases and J 1 base; nucleotides not matched to a gene: 4. CDR3 residues: CAISESPGTGTDTQYF. In DNA, the CDR3 is TGTGCCATCAGTGAGTCTCCCGGGACAGGCACAGATACGCAGTATTTT.

In its sample, this clonotype was seen many times. V and J are TRBV20-1 and TRBJ1-5, with 7 nucleotides matching TRBD1. The germline gives CDR1 DFQATT, CDR2 SNEGSKA (reference sequence). The length of the CDR3 is 16 residues. Trimming cost V 1 base and J 4 bases; bases outside gene matches: 10. The CDR3 reads CSARAALAGQNQPQHF. The CDR3 nucleotides are TGCAGTGCTAGAGCCGCTTTGGCGGGACAGAATCAGCCCCAGCATTTT.

The V gene is TRBV18, the J gene TRBJ2-7; perhaps D is TRBD1 or TRBD2 (5 bases each). V lost 1 base and J 4 bases, leaving 14 bases between the germline ends. The CDR3 runs to 15 residues. CDR1 is KGHSH and CDR2 is LQKENI in the germline V gene. CDR3 coding DNA: TGTGCCAGCTCACCACGGGGGAACAGCCTTTACGAGCAGTACTTC. Amino acid sequence: CASSPRGNSLYEQYF.

J is TRBJ2-2 and V is TRBV30, with D maybe TRBD2 (6 bases). The V end was cut by 2 bases, the J end by 4 bases, with 14 bases between. Germline values: CDR1 GTSNPN, CDR2 SVGIG (reference sequence). CDR3 length: 15 amino acids. The CDR3 here is CAWSRPGVITGELFF. CDR3 nucleotides: TGTGCCTGGAGTCGTCCGGGAGTTATCACCGGGGAGCTGTTTTTT.

This clonotype came up many times. The V gene is TRBV6-1, the J gene TRBJ2-1; 12 bases are a match to TRBD2. The CDR3 totals 15 residues. Trimming removed 6 bases from V and 10 bases from J; junction bases left unmatched: 10. Per germline, CDR1 MNHNS and CDR2 SASEGT. The CDR3 here is CASSSLAGGPHEQFF. CDR3 DNA sequence: TGTGCCAGCAGCTCCCTAGCGGGAGGGCCCCACGAGCAGTTCTTC.

This clonotype was seen repeatedly, ten times or more. The chain recombines TRBV28 with TRBJ2-7; TRBD1 or TRBD2 may be the D gene (5 bases each). Trimming cost V 3 bases and J 3 bases, with 12 bases left between them. The CDR3 extends over 14 amino acids. Germline V gives CDR1 MDHEN, CDR2 SYDVKM. CDR3 sequence (DNA): TGTGCCAGCAGTTTTTCAGGGACGCGCTACGAGCAGTACTTC. This gives the protein CASSFSGTRYEQYF.

The chain links TRBV29-1 to TRBJ1-3; 8 positions match TRBD1. The CDR3 is 13 residues long. V lost 7 bases, J lost 8 bases, and 10 bases stayed unmatched. Germline values: CDR1 SQVTM, CDR2 ANQGSEA. Here the CDR3 reads CSASTGAWDTIYF. The CDR3 DNA follows: TGCAGCGCTTCGACAGGGGCATGGGACACCATATATTTT.

The table lists this clonotype with many counts. The chain joins TRBV3-1 to TRBJ2-1, with a weak D call TRBD2 (6 bases). V was cut by 3 bases and J by 5 bases, with 20 bases left in between. The germline gives CDR1 LGHDT, CDR2 YNNKEL (reference sequence). CDR3 size: 17 residues. The CDR3 sequence is CASSHWRSGTLNNEQFF. The CDR3 coding sequence is TGTGCCAGCAGCCATTGGCGGTCGGGGACTTTAAACAATGAGCAGTTCTTC.

This clonotype was detected many times. The rearrangement joins TRBV7-6 to TRBJ2-2, with D unresolved. The ends were cut back, 0 bases at V and 8 bases at J, with 7 bases in the middle. Germline V CDR1 and CDR2: SGHVS, FNYEAQ. The CDR3 sequence is 13 residues long. The CDR3 DNA reads TGTGCCAGCAGCTTAGCAACTTCTGGGGAGCTGTTTTTT. As protein: CASSLATSGELFF.

This clonotype was counted ten times or more. This sequence joins TRBV28 and TRBJ1-5, with D unresolved. This CDR3 comprises 11 residues. The germline CDR1 and CDR2 sequences are MDHEN and SYDVKM. Trimming removed 10 bases at V and 3 bases at J, with 7 bases between. CDR3 sequence: CATRANQPQHF. The CDR3 coding sequence is TGTGCCACCCGGGCCAATCAGCCCCAGCATTTT.

In its sample, this clonotype was seen a few times. The chain carries TRBV19 and TRBJ2-2, with D tentatively TRBD1 (6 bases). Germline-derived CDR1 and CDR2 are LNHDA and SQIVND (reference sequence). With 5 bases removed from V and 2 bases from J, the gap between germline ends came to 12 bases. This CDR3 spans 15 amino acids. CDR3 in DNA: TGTGCCAGTAGTCCCCGGACAGATAACACCGGGGAGCTGTTTTTT. Translation: CASSPRTDNTGELFF.

The table lists this clonotype with a few counts. J is TRBJ2-3 and V is TRBV11-3; weak D call: TRBD2 (6 bases). The CDR3 covers 14 residues. The germline V and J ends were trimmed by 1 base and 5 bases, with 10 bases remaining between them. Germline loops: CDR1 SGHNT, CDR2 YENEEA. CDR3 residues: CASSLGQGGDTQYF. The CDR3 DNA sequence: TGTGCCAGCAGCTTAGGTCAGGGAGGAGATACGCAGTATTTT. The full variable domain, with the rest looked up from reference TRBV11-3 and TRBJ2-3, is EAGVVQSPRYKIIEKKQPVAFWCNPISGHNTLYWYLQNLGQGPELLIRYENEEAVDDSQLPKDRFSAERLKGVDSTLKIQPAELGDSAVYLCASSLGQGGDTQYFGPGTRLTVL.